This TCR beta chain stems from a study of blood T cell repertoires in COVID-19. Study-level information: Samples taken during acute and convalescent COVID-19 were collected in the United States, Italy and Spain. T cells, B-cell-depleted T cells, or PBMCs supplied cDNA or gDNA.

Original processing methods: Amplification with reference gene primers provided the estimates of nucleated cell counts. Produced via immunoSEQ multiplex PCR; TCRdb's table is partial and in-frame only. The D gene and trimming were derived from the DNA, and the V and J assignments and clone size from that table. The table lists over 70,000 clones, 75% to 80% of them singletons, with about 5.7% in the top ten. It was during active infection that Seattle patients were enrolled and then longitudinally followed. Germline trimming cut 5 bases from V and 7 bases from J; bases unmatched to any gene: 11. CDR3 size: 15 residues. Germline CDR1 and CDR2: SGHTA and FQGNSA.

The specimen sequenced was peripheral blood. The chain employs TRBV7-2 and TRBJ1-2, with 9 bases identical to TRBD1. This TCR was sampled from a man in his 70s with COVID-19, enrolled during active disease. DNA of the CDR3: TGTGCCAGCAGCACTAGAACAGGGGGCGCGGCTGGCTACACCTTC. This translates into CASSTRTGGAAGYTF.